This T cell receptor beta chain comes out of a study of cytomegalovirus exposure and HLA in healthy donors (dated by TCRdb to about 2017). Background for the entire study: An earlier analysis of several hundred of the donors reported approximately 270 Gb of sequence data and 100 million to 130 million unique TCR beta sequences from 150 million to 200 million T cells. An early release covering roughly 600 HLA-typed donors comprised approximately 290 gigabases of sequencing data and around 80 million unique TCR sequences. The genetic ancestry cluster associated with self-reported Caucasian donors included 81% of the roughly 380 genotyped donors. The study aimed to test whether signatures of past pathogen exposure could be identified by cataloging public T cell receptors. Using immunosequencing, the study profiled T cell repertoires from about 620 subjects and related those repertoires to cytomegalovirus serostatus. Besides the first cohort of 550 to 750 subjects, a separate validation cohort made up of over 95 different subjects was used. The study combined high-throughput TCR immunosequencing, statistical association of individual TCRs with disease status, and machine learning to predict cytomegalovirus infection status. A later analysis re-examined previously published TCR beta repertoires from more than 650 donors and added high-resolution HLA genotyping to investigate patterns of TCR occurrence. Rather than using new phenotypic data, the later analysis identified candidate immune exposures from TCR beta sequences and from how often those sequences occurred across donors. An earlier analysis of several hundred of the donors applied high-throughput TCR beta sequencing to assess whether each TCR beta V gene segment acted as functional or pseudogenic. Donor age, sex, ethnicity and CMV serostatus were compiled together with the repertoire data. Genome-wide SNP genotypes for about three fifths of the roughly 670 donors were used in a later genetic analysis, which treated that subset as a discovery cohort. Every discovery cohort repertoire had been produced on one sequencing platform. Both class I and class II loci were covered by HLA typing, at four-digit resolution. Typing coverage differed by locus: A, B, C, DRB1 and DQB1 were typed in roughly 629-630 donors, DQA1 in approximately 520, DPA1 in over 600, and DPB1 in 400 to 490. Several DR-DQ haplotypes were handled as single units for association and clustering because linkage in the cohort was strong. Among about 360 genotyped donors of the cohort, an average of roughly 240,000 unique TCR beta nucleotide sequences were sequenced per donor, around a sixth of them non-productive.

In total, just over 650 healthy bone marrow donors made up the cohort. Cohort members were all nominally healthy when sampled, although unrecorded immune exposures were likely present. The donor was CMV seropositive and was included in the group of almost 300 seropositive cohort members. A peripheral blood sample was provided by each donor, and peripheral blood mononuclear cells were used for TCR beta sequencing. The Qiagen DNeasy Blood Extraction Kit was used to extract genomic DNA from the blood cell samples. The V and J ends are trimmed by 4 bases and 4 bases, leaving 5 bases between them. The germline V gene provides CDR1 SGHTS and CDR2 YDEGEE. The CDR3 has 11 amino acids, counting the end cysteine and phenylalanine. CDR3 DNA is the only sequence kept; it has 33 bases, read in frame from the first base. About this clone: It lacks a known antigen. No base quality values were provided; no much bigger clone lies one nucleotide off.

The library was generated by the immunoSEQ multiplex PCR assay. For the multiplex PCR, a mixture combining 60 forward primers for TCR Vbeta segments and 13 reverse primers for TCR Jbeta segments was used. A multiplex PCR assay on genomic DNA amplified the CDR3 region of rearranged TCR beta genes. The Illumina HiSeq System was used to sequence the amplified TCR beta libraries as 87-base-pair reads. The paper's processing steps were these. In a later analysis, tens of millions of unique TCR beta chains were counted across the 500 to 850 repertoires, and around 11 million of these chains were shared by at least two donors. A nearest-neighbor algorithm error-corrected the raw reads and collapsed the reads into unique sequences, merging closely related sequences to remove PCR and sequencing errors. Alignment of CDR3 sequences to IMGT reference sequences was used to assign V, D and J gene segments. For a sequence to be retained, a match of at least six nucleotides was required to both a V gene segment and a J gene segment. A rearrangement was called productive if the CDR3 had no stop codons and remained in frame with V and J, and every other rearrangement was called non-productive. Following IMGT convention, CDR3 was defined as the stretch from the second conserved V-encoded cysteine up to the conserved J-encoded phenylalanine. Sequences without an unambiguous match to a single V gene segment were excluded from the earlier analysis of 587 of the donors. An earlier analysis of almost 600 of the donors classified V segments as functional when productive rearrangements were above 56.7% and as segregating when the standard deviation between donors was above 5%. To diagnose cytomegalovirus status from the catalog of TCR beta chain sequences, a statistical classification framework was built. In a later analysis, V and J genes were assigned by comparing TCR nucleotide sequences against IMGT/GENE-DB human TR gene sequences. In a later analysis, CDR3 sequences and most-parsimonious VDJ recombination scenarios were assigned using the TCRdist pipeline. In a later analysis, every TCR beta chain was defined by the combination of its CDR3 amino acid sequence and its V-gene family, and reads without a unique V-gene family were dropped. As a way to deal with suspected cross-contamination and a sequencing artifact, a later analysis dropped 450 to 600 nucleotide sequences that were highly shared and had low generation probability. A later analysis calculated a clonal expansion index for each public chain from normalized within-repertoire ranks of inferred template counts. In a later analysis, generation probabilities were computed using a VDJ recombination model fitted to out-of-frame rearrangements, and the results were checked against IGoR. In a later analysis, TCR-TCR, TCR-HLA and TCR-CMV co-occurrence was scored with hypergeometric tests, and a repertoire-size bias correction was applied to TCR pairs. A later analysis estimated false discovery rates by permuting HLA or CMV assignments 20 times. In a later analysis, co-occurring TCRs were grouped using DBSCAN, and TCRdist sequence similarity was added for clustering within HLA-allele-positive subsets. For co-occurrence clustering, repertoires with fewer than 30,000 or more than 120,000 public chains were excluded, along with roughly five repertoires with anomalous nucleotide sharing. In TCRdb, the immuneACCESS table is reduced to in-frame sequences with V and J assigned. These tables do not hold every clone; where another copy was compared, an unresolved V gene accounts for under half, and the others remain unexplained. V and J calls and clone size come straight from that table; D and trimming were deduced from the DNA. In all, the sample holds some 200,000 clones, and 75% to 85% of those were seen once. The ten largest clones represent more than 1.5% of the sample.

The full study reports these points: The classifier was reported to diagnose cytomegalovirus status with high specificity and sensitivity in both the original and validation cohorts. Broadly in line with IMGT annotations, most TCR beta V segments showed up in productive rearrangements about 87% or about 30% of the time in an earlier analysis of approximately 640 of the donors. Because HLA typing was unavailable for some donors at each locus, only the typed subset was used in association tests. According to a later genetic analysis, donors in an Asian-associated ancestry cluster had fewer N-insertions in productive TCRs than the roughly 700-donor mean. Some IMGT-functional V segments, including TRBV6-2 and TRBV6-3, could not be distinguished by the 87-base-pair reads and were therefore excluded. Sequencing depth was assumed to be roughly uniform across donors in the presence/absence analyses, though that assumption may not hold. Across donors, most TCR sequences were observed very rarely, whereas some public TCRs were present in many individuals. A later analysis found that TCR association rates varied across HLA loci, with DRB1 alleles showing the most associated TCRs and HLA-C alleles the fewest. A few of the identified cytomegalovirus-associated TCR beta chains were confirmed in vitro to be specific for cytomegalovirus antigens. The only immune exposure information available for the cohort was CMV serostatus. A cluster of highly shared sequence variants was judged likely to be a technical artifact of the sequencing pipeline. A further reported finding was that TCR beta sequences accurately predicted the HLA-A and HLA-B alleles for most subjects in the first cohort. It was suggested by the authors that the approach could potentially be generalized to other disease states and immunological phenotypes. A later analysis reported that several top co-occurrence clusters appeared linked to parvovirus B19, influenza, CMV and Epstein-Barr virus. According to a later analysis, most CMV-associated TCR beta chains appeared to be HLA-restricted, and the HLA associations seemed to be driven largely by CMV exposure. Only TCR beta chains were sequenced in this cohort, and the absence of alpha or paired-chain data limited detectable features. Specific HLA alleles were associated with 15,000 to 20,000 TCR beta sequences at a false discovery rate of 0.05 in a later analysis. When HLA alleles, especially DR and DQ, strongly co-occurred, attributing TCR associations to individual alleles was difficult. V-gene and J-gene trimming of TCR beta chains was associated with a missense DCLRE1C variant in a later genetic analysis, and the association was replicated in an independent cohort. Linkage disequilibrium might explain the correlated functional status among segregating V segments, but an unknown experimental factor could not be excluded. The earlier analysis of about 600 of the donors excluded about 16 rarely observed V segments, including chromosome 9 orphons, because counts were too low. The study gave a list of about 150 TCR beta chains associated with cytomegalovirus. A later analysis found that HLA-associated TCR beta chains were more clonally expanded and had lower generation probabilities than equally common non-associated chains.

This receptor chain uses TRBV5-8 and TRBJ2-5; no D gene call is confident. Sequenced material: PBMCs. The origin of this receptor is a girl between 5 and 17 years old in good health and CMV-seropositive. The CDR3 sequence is CASSPRETQYF. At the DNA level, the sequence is TGTGCCAGCAGCCCTCGAGAGACCCAGTACTTC.